This T cell receptor beta chain is from a study of cytomegalovirus exposure and HLA in healthy donors. General study results and limits: Later on, an analysis showed TCR association rates differing by HLA locus, with DRB1 the most and HLA-C the fewest. In a later analysis, TCR beta V- and J-gene trimming was associated with a missense DCLRE1C variant. In vitro checks showed that three CMV-associated chains really do target CMV antigens. Over 150 TCR beta chains were listed as cytomegalovirus-associated.

Remarks on this clone: Its antigen is not identified.

The germline V gene has CDR1 SGHTA and CDR2 FQGNSA. Trimming stripped 1 base from V and 9 bases from J, with 10 bases between. The CDR3 has 13 amino acids. The PCR ran on 60 Vbeta and 13 Jbeta primers. Some clones are missing from TCRdb's copy, which holds only in-frame ones; the method was immunoSEQ multiplex PCR. The sample carries approximately 170,000 clones, 75% to 80% recorded once. Sequencing used PBMCs. This TCR derives from a woman in her 40s in good health and CMV-seropositive. The chain recombines TRBV7-2 with TRBJ2-4, with D tentatively TRBD1 (5 bases). CDR3 sequence (DNA): TGTGCCAGCAGCTTAGTAGGGGCCGGCATTCAGTACTTC. This encodes CASSLVGAGIQYF.